The 13 T cell receptor beta chains below were found in one sample sequenced in a study of blood T cell repertoires in COVID-19. Sequencing used immunoSEQ multiplex PCR; TCRdb keeps in-frame clones, though not all of them. The repertoire consists of about 160,000 clones, with 70% to 90% occurring once and the leading ten covering about 3.9%. Sequencing was carried out using peripheral blood. The receptor source for this set is a woman aged 70-85 years with acute or convalescent COVID-19.

V usage is TRBV19 and J usage is TRBJ1-4; a weak D match, TRBD1 (5 bases). Germline CDR1 reads LNHDA; CDR2 reads SQIVND (reference sequence). The V gene lost 6 bases and the J gene lost 4 bases, with 12 bases spanning the gap. The CDR3 extends over 14 amino acids. CDR3 sequence reads: CASSRTSNNEKLFF. CDR3 DNA sequence: TGTGCCAGTAGCCGGACAAGTAATAATGAAAAACTGTTTTTT.

This chain uses TRBV5-4 with TRBJ2-7; TRBD1 agrees at 9 bases. CDR1 is SGHNT and CDR2 is YYREEE in the germline V gene (reference sequence). V was pared by 4 bases and J by 4 bases, with 9 bases of the junction left unmatched. The CDR3 spans 15 residues. This chain's CDR3 is CASSTGQGEPYEQYF. In DNA, the CDR3 is TGTGCCAGCAGCACGGGACAGGGCGAGCCGTACGAGCAGTACTTC.

The rearrangement links TRBV14 to TRBJ2-2; tentatively, D is TRBD2 (5 bases). Per germline, CDR1 SGHDN and CDR2 FVKESK. V was shortened by 0 bases and J by 5 bases, with 10 bases between the two germline ends. This CDR3 has 15 amino acids. In DNA form, the CDR3 reads TGTGCCAGCAGCCAAGAACGTACTAGGACCGGGGAGCTGTTTTTT. Translation gives CASSQERTRTGELFF.

CDR3 amino acids: CASSRGTAEKLFF. The CDR3 nucleotides are TGCGCCAGCAGCCGGGGGACAGCCGAAAAACTGTTTTTT. The V call is TRBV5-1, the J call TRBJ1-4, with 7 bases fitting TRBD1. Germline V gene lookup returns CDR1 SGHRS and CDR2 YFSETQ. J gave up 8 bases and V 4 bases, and 5 bases lay outside the gene matches. The length of the CDR3 is 13 residues.

The V and J genes are TRBV7-2 and TRBJ1-1; tentatively, D is TRBD1 (6 bases). The V gene's germline CDR1 is SGHTA and CDR2 FQGNSA. The CDR3 extends over 15 amino acids. V lost 2 bases and J 0 bases, leaving 10 bases between the germline ends. The CDR3 region is CASSLSQGLNTEAFF. The CDR3, as DNA: TGTGCCAGCAGCTTAAGTCAGGGGTTGAACACTGAAGCTTTCTTT.

This chain joins TRBV6-5 and TRBJ1-4, with D perhaps matching TRBD1 (6 bases). This CDR3 has 15 amino acids. CDR1 MNHEY and CDR2 SVGAGI come from the germline V gene. Trimming cost V 6 bases and J 0 bases, with 11 bases left between them. CDR3 loop: CASSRDIATNEKLFF. The CDR3 coding sequence is TGTGCCAGCAGCCGGGACATAGCAACTAATGAAAAACTGTTTTTT.

The chain is built from TRBV3-1 (or the pseudogene TRBV3-2) and TRBJ1-2; a weak D match, TRBD1 (6 bases). Germline V CDR1 and CDR2: LGHDT, YNNKEL (reference sequence). The V and J ends lost 0 bases and 2 bases respectively, with 7 bases between them. The CDR3 runs 14 residues. In DNA, the CDR3 is TGTGCCAGCAGCCAAGATGGACAGAACTATGGCTACACCTTC. Its translation is CASSQDGQNYGYTF.

V is TRBV7-2 and J is TRBJ2-1, with 10 bases lining up with TRBD1. With 5 bases clipped from V and 8 bases from J, the junction kept 9 bases outside the gene matches. This CDR3 is 15 amino acids long. Germline lookup yields CDR1 SGHTA and CDR2 FQGNSA. CDR3 DNA: TGTGCCAGCAGCAAAGACAGGGGGCGGAGTGATGAGCAGTTCTTC. Protein sequence: CASSKDRGRSDEQFF. Together with reference TRBV7-2 and TRBJ2-1, the CDR3 gives the full variable domain: GAGVSQSPSNKVTEKGKDVELRCDPISGHTALYWYRQSLGQGLEFLIYFQGNSAPDKSGLPSDRFSAERTGGSVSTLTIQRTQQEDSAVYLCASSKDRGRSDEQFFGPGTRLTVL.

The genes are TRBV29-1 and TRBJ2-1, with a weak D call TRBD2 (6 bases). V was clipped by 5 bases and J by 10 bases, with 24 bases between them. The CDR3 runs to 15 residues. In germline, CDR1 is SQVTM, CDR2 ANQGSEA. Here the CDR3 reads CSVLGYKGRRWEQFF. The CDR3 nucleotides read TGCAGCGTTCTCGGATACAAAGGGAGGAGATGGGAGCAGTTCTTC.

V and J are TRBV7-9 and TRBJ1-2; D is unresolved. Germline CDR1 is SEHNR and CDR2 is FQNEAQ (reference sequence). This CDR3 has 13 amino acids. Trimming removed 1 base from V and 4 bases from J, with 7 bases in between. CDR3 protein: CASSLGQVYGYTF. CDR3 DNA sequence: TGTGCCAGCAGCTTAGGCCAGGTCTATGGCTACACCTTC.

CDR3 amino acids: CAIGPLTNSPLHF. DNA for the CDR3: TGTGCCATCGGGCCTCTAACGAATTCACCCCTCCACTTT. The rearrangement uses TRBV10-3 and TRBJ1-6, with no clear D. CDR3 length equals 13 residues. Trimming removed 8 bases at V and 7 bases at J, with 12 bases between. CDR1 ENHRY and CDR2 SYGVKD come from the germline V gene.

This clone was detected only once. The rearrangement links TRBV5-5 to TRBJ1-1; a possible D gene is TRBD1 (6 bases). CDR3 length equals 15 residues. Germline V gives CDR1 SGHKS, CDR2 YYEKEE (reference sequence). V lost 2 bases and J 4 bases, leaving 15 bases between the germline ends. This CDR3 is CASSFQGLVGTEAFF. CDR3 DNA: TGTGCCAGCAGCTTCCAGGGGCTTGTGGGCACTGAAGCTTTCTTT.

The V and J genes are TRBV7-9 and TRBJ1-2, with 9 bases aligning to TRBD1. Germline CDR1 SEHNR, CDR2 FQNEAQ (reference sequence). There are 16 residues in the CDR3. V lost 5 bases, J lost 4 bases, and 11 bases stayed unmatched. CDR3 residues: CASSPRTGAVSYGYTF. In DNA form, the CDR3 reads TGTGCCAGCAGCCCCCGGACAGGGGCTGTATCCTATGGCTACACCTTC.